This TCR beta chain was obtained from a study of T-cell reconstitution after alpha-beta-depleted transplantation in children listed by TCRdb under 2016. Looking at the study overall: T-cell immune reconstitution after TCRalphabeta/CD19-depleted allogeneic hematopoietic cell transplantation in children was quantitatively tracked in the study by means of TCR repertoire profiling. What the study reported, not specific to this receptor: Over subsequent months, a decline in hyperexpanded clone frequencies was noted, and after one year, T-cell counts and TCRbeta diversity were mostly ascribed to newly produced T cells. Apparently early alphabetaT-cell count recovery about two months after transplant reportedly relied on only several hundred rapidly expanded clones derived from non-depleted graft cells. In some patients, high TCRbeta diversity at day 60 was attributed to recipient T cells and intrathymic progenitors that had survived conditioning.

Note on this clonotype: Its antigen remains unidentified. Nothing much larger sits one base from this clone, and base qualities are not available.

In the paper's terms, the treatment or condition label means: allogeneic hematopoietic cell transplantation with graft depleted of TCRalphabeta T cells and CD19 B cells. The transplant recipients were children given TCRalphabeta/CD19-depleted allogeneic hematopoietic cell grafts. At the junction V is shortened by 0 bases and J by 4 bases; bases outside the gene matches: 14. From the germline V gene, CDR1 is SGHTA and CDR2 is FQGNSA. Measured from the cysteine to the phenylalanine, the CDR3 is 18 residues long. The read is trimmed to its CDR3 DNA, 54 bases read in frame from base 1. Library generation was performed with PCR. Instrument used: Illumina HiSeq 2500. TCR libraries were prepared with molecular barcoding, using unique molecular identifiers to normalize TCRbeta repertoire quantification. Using fastp trimming at Q25 and MiXCR clonotype assembly, TCRdb reanalyzed the public sequencing data and kept in-frame beta chains. Entries that share a CDR3 protein sequence are merged under the most common genes and DNA. The sample yields around 960,000 distinct CDR3 sequences; less than 30% were counted once. The ten largest clones capture around 30% of the sample.

Material: PBMCs, mostly from graft donor cells, obtained 360 days after TCRalphabeta/CD19-depleted stem cell transplant. The chain is made from TRBV7-2 and TRBJ2-5; TRBD2 agrees with 7 junctional bases. The receptor was isolated from a boy less than two years old who had a stem cell transplant for SCID, so the T cells may come from the graft donor. Here the CDR3 is given as CASSLAPWFGRGRETQYF. In nucleotide form, the sequence is TGTGCCAGCAGCTTAGCACCCTGGTTCGGGCGGGGGAGAGAGACCCAGTACTTC.